These 29 T cell receptor beta chains share one sample of origin, sequenced in a study of T cells expressing NK-cell markers. TCRdb derives one entry per CDR3 protein from the 5' RACE reads, leaving out DNA. There are some 190,000 distinct CDR3 sequences in the sample, with roughly 21% held by the top ten. What was sequenced was blood T cells: a sorted CD56 or NKG2C T cell subset, CD4+ or CD8+ T cells, or bulk PBMC T cells (not recorded which). These receptors were taken from a man between 18 and 69 years old in good health.

This chain links TRBV19 with TRBJ1-1; TCRdb selects TRBD1, and the lack of DNA leaves this call unchecked. Germline lookup yields CDR1 LNHDA and CDR2 SQIVND (reference sequence). This CDR3 comprises 16 residues. CDR3 loop: CASSIGPGNLNTEAFF. The variable domain in full, with the rest retrieved from reference TRBV19 and TRBJ1-1, is DGGITQSPKYLFRKEGQNVTLSCEQNLNHDAMYWYRQDPGQGLRLIYYSQIVNDFQKGDIAEGYSVSREKKESFPLTVTSAQKNPTAFYLCASSIGPGNLNTEAFFGQGTRLTVV.

V usage is TRBV7-9 and J usage is TRBJ1-1; TCRdb lists TRBD1, though no DNA is available to test this call. Looked up from germline, CDR1 is SEHNR and CDR2 is FQNEAQ (reference sequence). The CDR3 extends over 13 amino acids. The CDR3 sequence is CAILGPLNTEAFF.

J is TRBJ2-7 and V is TRBV7-9; TCRdb returns TRBD2, unconfirmable since there is no DNA. The germline V gene encodes CDR1 SEHNR and CDR2 FQNEAQ (reference sequence). There are 15 residues in the CDR3. CDR3 loop: CASTSTSGGYDEQYF.

This chain connects TRBV10-2 to TRBJ1-1; lacking DNA, the TRBD1 call made by TCRdb goes unchecked. The CDR3 is 15 residues long. CDR1 WSHSY and CDR2 SAAADI come from the germline V gene. The CDR3 is CASSFWQGENTEAFF.

The chain recombines TRBV5-1 with TRBJ1-1. The CDR3 is made up of 12 amino acids. The germline CDR1 and CDR2 sequences are SGHRS and YFSETQ. CDR3 residues: CASSLTGSEAFF.

This CDR3 is CSARVVRVTDTQYF. The chain links TRBV20-1 to TRBJ2-3; TCRdb picks TRBD1, but there is no DNA to check that call. CDR3 length: 14 amino acids. Germline V gene lookup returns CDR1 DFQATT and CDR2 SNEGSKA (reference sequence).

This chain uses TRBV3-1 with TRBJ2-1. CDR3 length: 15 residues. Looked up from germline, CDR1 is LGHDT and CDR2 is YNNKEL (reference sequence). The CDR3 region is CASSQFRGSYNEQFF.

V gene TRBV5-1 combines with J gene TRBJ2-7. From germline, CDR1 is SGHRS and CDR2 YFSETQ. The length of the CDR3 is 15 residues. The chain's CDR3 is CASSLEQLSSYEQYF.

The rearrangement joins TRBV7-9 to TRBJ2-5; as DNA is missing, the TRBD1 call by TCRdb cannot be tested. This CDR3 is 14 amino acids long. Per the germline V gene, CDR1 is SEHNR and CDR2 is FQNEAQ (reference sequence). CDR3 in amino acids: CASISGSRGETQYF. The full variable domain, with the rest looked up from reference TRBV7-9 and TRBJ2-5, is DTGVSQNPRHKITKRGQNVTFRCDPISEHNRLYWYRQTLGQGPEFLTYFQNEAQLEKSRLLSDRFSAERPKGSFSTLEIQRTEQGDSAMYLCASISGSRGETQYFGPGTRLLVL.

The V gene is TRBV12-3 or TRBV12-4, the J gene TRBJ2-1; TCRdb designates TRBD1, a call that cannot be tested without DNA. This CDR3 is 15 amino acids long. The CDR3: CASSQDRGQNNEQFF.

The chain links TRBV10-2 to TRBJ2-1; TCRdb designates TRBD2, a call that cannot be tested without DNA. This CDR3 is built from 15 residues. From germline, CDR1 is WSHSY and CDR2 SAAADI. The CDR3: CASSDWSGGAGEQFF.

V is TRBV28 and J is TRBJ1-5. CDR1 is MDHEN, CDR2 SYDVKM, per germline. This CDR3 is 15 amino acids long. The chain's CDR3 is CASSLSARRGQPQHF. The full variable domain, its missing parts supplied by reference TRBV28 and TRBJ1-5, is DVKVTQSSRYLVKRTGEKVFLECVQDMDHENMFWYRQDPGLGLRLIYFSYDVKMKEKGDIPEGYSVSREKKERFSLILESASTNQTSMYLCASSLSARRGQPQHFGDGTRLSIL.

The chain joins TRBV28 to TRBJ2-1; TCRdb outputs TRBD2, but without DNA this stays unchecked. This CDR3 has 17 residues. Germline CDR1 and CDR2: MDHEN and SYDVKM. The CDR3: CASSPLTSGYPYNEQFF.

V usage is TRBV18 and J usage is TRBJ2-3; TCRdb's D call, TRBD2, is unchecked because there is no DNA. The CDR3 is made up of 17 amino acids. Germline CDR1 is KGHSH and CDR2 is LQKENI. Here the CDR3 reads CASSPPPAGGPGDTQYF.

The chain uses TRBV5-6 and TRBJ1-1; TCRdb reports TRBD1, a call that lacks DNA to check it against. The CDR3 consists of 15 residues. Germline V CDR1 and CDR2: SGHDT, YYEEEE. CDR3: CASSLGTGLNTEAFF.

CDR3 in amino acids: CASSHIPLLGGYTF. This sequence joins TRBV27 and TRBJ1-2. Per germline, CDR1 MNHEY and CDR2 SMNVEV (reference sequence). The CDR3 is 14 residues long.

This chain connects TRBV6-6 to TRBJ2-7. Germline V gene sequence: CDR1 MNHNY, CDR2 SVGAGI (reference sequence). This CDR3 has 13 residues. The CDR3 loop reads CASSYSDNYEQYF.

The chain is built from TRBV24-1 and TRBJ1-2; TCRdb reports TRBD1, a call that lacks DNA to check it against. CDR1 is KGHDR and CDR2 is SFDVKD in the germline V gene. The CDR3 is made up of 16 amino acids. The CDR3 protein is CATSDRGVDRLDGYTF.

This chain's CDR3 is CASSSPELTGAEQYF. The chain joins TRBV7-9 to TRBJ2-7; TCRdb calls TRBD2, which cannot be checked without DNA. The CDR3 loop spans 15 amino acids. Germline loops: CDR1 SEHNR, CDR2 FQNEAQ (reference sequence).

V is TRBV7-8 and J is TRBJ2-1; TCRdb indicates TRBD2, and absent DNA this call remains unverified. Germline V gene data show CDR1 as SGHVS and CDR2 as FQNEAQ. The CDR3 spans 12 residues. This CDR3 is CASSLGGGEQFF.

J is TRBJ2-3 and V is TRBV15; no DNA is available, so the TRBD1 call from TCRdb remains unchecked. CDR3 length: 19 amino acids. Per the germline V gene, CDR1 is LNHNV and CDR2 is YYDKDF (reference sequence). The CDR3 protein is CATSREPPRDRLHADTQYF.

The rearrangement links TRBV20-1 to TRBJ2-1. The CDR3 runs 15 residues. Per germline, CDR1 DFQATT and CDR2 SNEGSKA (reference sequence). CDR3 in amino acids: CSARDMTGPYNEQFF.

The chain recombines TRBV5-1 with TRBJ1-1. The germline V gene encodes CDR1 SGHRS and CDR2 YFSETQ. The CDR3 runs 14 residues. The CDR3 here is CASSLGISGTEAFF.

This chain connects TRBV18 to TRBJ1-6. Germline values: CDR1 KGHSH, CDR2 LQKENI. CDR3 length: 15 amino acids. The CDR3 here is CASSPLSSYNSPLHF.

This chain links TRBV7-9 with TRBJ1-5. The CDR3 runs to 14 residues. Germline V CDR1 and CDR2: SEHNR, FQNEAQ (reference sequence). The chain's CDR3 is CASSLEEGGQPQHF.

V usage is TRBV5-5 and J usage is TRBJ1-5; TCRdb outputs TRBD1, but without DNA this stays unchecked. Germline loops: CDR1 SGHKS, CDR2 YYEKEE (reference sequence). CDR3 size: 15 residues. CDR3 amino acids: CASSSEGQGGQPQHF.

The V gene is TRBV27, the J gene TRBJ2-3; TCRdb proposes TRBD2, but this gene call is untestable without DNA. This CDR3 comprises 17 residues. Germline loops: CDR1 MNHEY, CDR2 SMNVEV (reference sequence). CDR3 sequence: CASSLFASGGAADTQYF.

The chain combines TRBV6-5 with TRBJ2-3; without DNA, the TCRdb call of TRBD1 cannot be checked. Germline V lookup: CDR1 MNHEY, CDR2 SVGAGI. The CDR3 consists of 14 residues. CDR3: CASSSGGRTDTQYF.

J is TRBJ1-6 and V is TRBV7-6. This CDR3 spans 14 amino acids. Germline CDR1 is SGHVS and CDR2 is FNYEAQ. The CDR3 spells CASSSLGIDSPLHF.